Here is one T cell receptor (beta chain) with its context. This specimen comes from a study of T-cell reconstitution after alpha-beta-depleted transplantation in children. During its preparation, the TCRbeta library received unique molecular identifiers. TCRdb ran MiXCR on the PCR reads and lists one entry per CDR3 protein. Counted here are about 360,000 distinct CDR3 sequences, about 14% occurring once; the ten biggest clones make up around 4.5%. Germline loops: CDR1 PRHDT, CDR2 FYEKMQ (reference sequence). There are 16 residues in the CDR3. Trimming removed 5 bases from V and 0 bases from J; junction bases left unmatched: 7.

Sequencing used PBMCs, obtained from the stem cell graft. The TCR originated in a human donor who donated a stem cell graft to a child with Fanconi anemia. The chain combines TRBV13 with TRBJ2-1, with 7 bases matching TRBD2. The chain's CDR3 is CASSPPGDYSYNEQFF. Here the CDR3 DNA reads TGTGCCAGCAGCCCACCCGGGGACTACTCCTACAATGAGCAGTTCTTC.